The 15 T cell receptor beta chains below come from one sample, sequenced in a study of T cell responses to AZD1222 COVID-19 vaccine. Libraries were prepared by immunoSEQ multiplex PCR; TCRdb keeps only in-frame clonotypes and omits some of them. This repertoire shows over 150,000 clones, about 87% found once; its top ten account for 3% to 3.5%. Sequencing was performed on peripheral blood, taken on day 0 of AZD1222 vaccination. The receptor source for this set is an adult in good health.

The chain combines TRBV7-9 with TRBJ2-2; 7 bases align to TRBD2. In germline, CDR1 is SEHNR, CDR2 FQNEAQ (reference sequence). With 7 bases clipped from V and 7 bases from J, the junction kept 15 bases outside the gene matches. The length of the CDR3 is 16 residues. CDR3 nucleotides: TGTGCCAGCACCCCTTGGGGAGGACTAGATGTCGGGGAGCTGTTTTTT. Translation: CASTPWGGLDVGELFF.

This clone was seen more than once but under ten times. CDR3 sequence: CASSHRDRAMELFF. The CDR3 coding sequence is TGCGCCAGCAGCCACCGGGACAGAGCAATGGAGCTGTTTTTT. The V gene is TRBV4-3, the J gene TRBJ2-2; 7 positions match TRBD1. The J segment lost 10 bases and the V segment lost 3 bases, leaving 8 bases of the junction unmatched. This CDR3 contains 14 residues. Germline CDR1 LGHNA, CDR2 YSLEER.

As to this clone: The conserved closing phenylalanine or tryptophan is absent in this CDR3, likely reflecting a read error. The DNA is omitted, as the CDR3 cannot be located on it reliably, and the CDR3 follows TCRdb's listing. The J gene is TRBJ1-2, the V gene TRBV3-1 (or the pseudogene TRBV3-2); the D call TRBD1 from the table was never checked on the DNA. The CDR3 contains 15 residues when both ends are counted. CDR1 and CDR2 from the germline V gene are LGHDT and YNNKEL (reference sequence). The CDR3 sequence is CASSQAGQGDRWLRL.

CDR3 coding DNA: TGTGCCAGTAGCGAGGGACCCCGCGCCATGAACACTGAAGCTTTCTTT. Translated, it gives CASSEGPRAMNTEAFF. The chain couples TRBV19 to TRBJ1-1; possibly TRBD1 for D (5 bases). Germline lookup yields CDR1 LNHDA and CDR2 SQIVND (reference sequence). The V and J ends lost 6 bases and 0 bases respectively, with 17 bases between them. The CDR3 spans 16 residues.

This clone has more than one count but fewer than ten. The chain employs TRBV28 and TRBJ1-2; D not certain. V was trimmed by 0 bases and J by 10 bases, leaving 15 bases between them. This CDR3 comprises 14 residues. CDR1 is MDHEN and CDR2 is SYDVKM in the germline V gene. The CDR3 loop reads CASSLWSHEGAYTF. In nucleotides, the CDR3 is TGTGCCAGCAGTTTATGGTCCCACGAGGGAGCCTACACCTTC.

The chain links TRBV5-1 to TRBJ2-5, with D possibly matching TRBD2 (6 bases). The CDR3 is 14 amino acids. V was cut by 0 bases and J by 4 bases, with 10 bases left in between. CDR1 is SGHRS and CDR2 is YFSETQ in the germline V gene. DNA of the CDR3: TGCGCCAGCAGCTTGGCCGGAGGGGCAGAGACCCAGTACTTC. Translation gives CASSLAGGAETQYF. The whole variable domain, remainder taken from reference TRBV5-1 and TRBJ2-5, is KAGVTQTPRYLIKTRGQQVTLSCSPISGHRSVSWYQQTPGQGLQFLFEYFSETQRNKGNFPGRFSGRQFSNSRSEMNVSTLELGDSALYLCASSLAGGAETQYFGPGTRLLVL.

The chain has TRBV10-1 and TRBJ2-7; perhaps TRBD1 as D (6 bases). Trimming removed 9 bases from V and 4 bases from J, with 16 bases in between. The CDR3 covers 13 residues. The V gene's germline CDR1 is WNHNN and CDR2 SYGVQD (reference sequence). CDR3 bases: TGCGCCAGTCGATGGACAGTGGGGTACGAGCAGTACTTC. Its protein product is CASRWTVGYEQYF.

The chain has TRBV4-1 and TRBJ2-5; TRBD1 matches 9 bases. The ends lost 1 base at V and 2 bases at J; junction bases unmatched: 5. The germline V gene encodes CDR1 MGHRA and CDR2 YSYEKL. The CDR3 length is 16 residues. This chain's CDR3 is CASSQGQGQGQETQYF. As DNA, the CDR3 is TGCGCCAGCAGCCAAGGCCAGGGACAGGGACAAGAGACCCAGTACTTC.

The sample holds one count of this clone. The chain uses TRBV2 and TRBJ2-7; tentative D call: TRBD2 (6 bases). In germline, CDR1 is SNHLY, CDR2 FYNNEI. Deletions cut 6 bases from V and 5 bases from J, with 17 bases between. This CDR3 is 14 amino acids long. The CDR3 here is CASRPRDWSNEQYF. CDR3 DNA: TGTGCCAGCAGGCCTAGGGACTGGTCTAACGAGCAGTACTTC.

The V and J genes are TRBV20-1 and TRBJ2-3; 9 bases match TRBD2. The CDR3 contains 14 residues. The V gene's germline CDR1 is DFQATT and CDR2 SNEGSKA (reference sequence). V gave up 3 bases and J gave up 6 bases; unmatched junction bases: 7. Here the CDR3 reads CSASSSGGSDTQYF. The CDR3 region has the DNA TGCAGTGCTAGTTCAAGCGGGGGGTCGGATACGCAGTATTTT.

This chain uses TRBV19 with TRBJ2-2; a weak D match, TRBD2 (5 bases). CDR1 is LNHDA and CDR2 is SQIVND in the germline V gene (reference sequence). The CDR3 consists of 15 residues. V was clipped by 4 bases and J by 2 bases, with 11 bases between them. CDR3: CASSTRGVNTGELFF. The CDR3 DNA reads TGTGCCAGTAGTACCCGGGGAGTTAACACCGGGGAGCTGTTTTTT.

The chain employs TRBV7-2 and TRBJ2-7; 12 bases are shared with TRBD1. Germline V gene data show CDR1 as SGHTA and CDR2 as FQGNSA. With 4 bases clipped from V and 6 bases from J, the junction kept 7 bases outside the gene matches. CDR3 length equals 15 residues. CDR3: CASSSSGTGGIEQYF. CDR3 coding DNA: TGTGCCAGCAGCTCCTCCGGGACAGGGGGCATCGAGCAGTACTTC.

The chain is built from TRBV5-1 and TRBJ1-4, with a weak D call TRBD1 (6 bases). The germline CDR1 and CDR2 sequences are SGHRS and YFSETQ. The CDR3 runs 14 residues. The ends were cut back, 8 bases at V and 4 bases at J, with 15 bases in the middle. CDR3: CASGQDSNNEKLFF. In DNA form, the CDR3 reads TGCGCCAGTGGCCAGGACAGTAATAATGAAAAACTGTTTTTT.

This chain joins TRBV12-5 and TRBJ1-1, with D hard to call. The CDR3 consists of 17 residues. V was shortened by 4 bases and J by 1 base, with 19 bases between the two germline ends. Germline-derived CDR1 and CDR2 are LGHNT and FRNRAP. DNA for the CDR3: TGTGCTAGTGGTTACCTGGGCAGGAGAAATAAGAACACTGAAGCTTTCTTT. It codes for CASGYLGRRNKNTEAFF.

The chain is built from TRBV3-1 (or the pseudogene TRBV3-2) and TRBJ1-1; TRBD1 matches 7 bases. The CDR3 sequence is 17 residues long. From germline, CDR1 is LGHDT and CDR2 YNNKEL (reference sequence). V lost 1 base to trimming and J lost 0 bases; unmatched junction nucleotides: 8. The CDR3: CASSQALSGGMNTEAFF. Written as DNA, the CDR3 is TGTGCCAGCAGCCAAGCGTTATCAGGGGGTATGAACACTGAAGCTTTCTTT.